The 3 T cell receptor beta chains below come from one sample, sequenced in a study of persistence of HIV-infected CD4 T cells. The libraries were made with immunoSEQ version 4 in survey mode. Profiling relied on immunoSEQ multiplex PCR, and the TCRdb table lists in-frame clones only, not all of them. This table has 35,000 to 55,000 clones, 88% appearing once. Anti-CD3/anti-CD28 beads served as a nonspecific positive control stimulus. Sorting of responding CD4+ T cells relied on upregulated CD40 ligand together with CD69. Their antigen targets remain unknown. The specimen was CD4+ T cells sorted from PBMCs after roughly 19-hour stimulation, collected from a patient who received antiretroviral therapy. All receptors come from an adult woman with HIV who was CMV-seropositive.

The rearrangement uses TRBV5-1 and TRBJ2-2, with TRBD2 matching 8 bases. Germline trimming cut 2 bases from V and 0 bases from J; bases unmatched to any gene: 3. The CDR3 consists of 16 residues. CDR1 SGHRS and CDR2 YFSETQ come from the germline V gene. The CDR3 coding sequence is TGCGCCAGCAGCTTAATCGGGGGGGCGAACACCGGGGAGCTGTTTTTT. This encodes CASSLIGGANTGELFF.

The chain joins TRBV24-1 to TRBJ1-2, with D possibly TRBD1 on 5 matching bases. Trimming shortened V by 4 bases and J by 4 bases, and 15 bases separated the two germline ends. Germline V gene data show CDR1 as KGHDR and CDR2 as SFDVKD. The CDR3 is 15 residues long. In nucleotides, the CDR3 is TGTGCCACCAGTGACCCTGCGGGGGGGAGCTATGGCTACACCTTC. It specifies CATSDPAGGSYGYTF.

This clone is a singleton in its sample. At the DNA level, this CDR3 is encoded by other sequences in the same sample as well. The chain recombines TRBV2 with TRBJ2-5; D may be TRBD2 (6 bases). With 3 bases removed from V and 5 bases from J, the gap between germline ends came to 13 bases. Germline values: CDR1 SNHLY, CDR2 FYNNEI. The CDR3 has 14 amino acids. CDR3 residues: CASSEGLEPETQYF. CDR3 DNA: TGTGCCAGCAGTGAGGGACTGGAGCCCGAGACCCAGTACTTC.